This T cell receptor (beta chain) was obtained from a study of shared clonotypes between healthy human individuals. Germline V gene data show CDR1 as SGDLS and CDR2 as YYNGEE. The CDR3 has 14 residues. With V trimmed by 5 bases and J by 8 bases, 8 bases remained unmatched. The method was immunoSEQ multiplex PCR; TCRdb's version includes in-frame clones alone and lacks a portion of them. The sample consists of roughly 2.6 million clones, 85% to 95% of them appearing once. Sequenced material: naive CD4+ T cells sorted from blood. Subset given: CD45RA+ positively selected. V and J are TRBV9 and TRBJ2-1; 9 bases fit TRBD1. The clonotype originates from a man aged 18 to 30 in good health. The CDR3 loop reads CASSQTGGVDEQFF. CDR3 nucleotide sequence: TGTGCCAGCAGTCAGACAGGGGGTGTCGATGAGCAGTTCTTC.